This T cell receptor (beta chain) appears in the sequencing data of a study of identical twins (dated by TCRdb to between 2015 and 2016). In terms of the full investigation: To test whether fetal clonotypes persist, this study deep-sequenced TCR alpha and beta repertoires from monozygotic twins, from unrelated adults of various ages, and from cord blood. To rule out contamination, the twin experiments were replicated at different times with different library preparation protocols. What the study reported, not specific to this receptor: Excess twin sharing in beta out-of-frame sequences was weaker because fewer shared sequences lowered the signal-to-noise ratio. Compared with coincidental sharing between unrelated individuals, an excess of low generation-probability sequences was observed among out-of-frame TCR alpha sequences shared between twins. Abundant cord blood beta clonotypes carried fewer insertions; young adult naive repertoires showed a weaker similar trend, while memory repertoires showed none. Because the same donors could not be followed over many years, the conclusions relied on cross-sectional statistical analysis. Invariant T cells such as MAIT and iNKT could partly confound zero-insertion analyses, though diverse VJ usage argued against this for most clonotypes. Recombination models systematically underestimated out-of-frame TCR alpha sharing in monozygotic twins but agreed with sharing between unrelated individuals.

This clonotype has a handful of counts. Its antigen is unknown. Per-base quality was not reported, and no clone a single base away is much larger than it. CDR3 length: 15 amino acids, cysteine to phenylalanine. Solely the CDR3 DNA is kept, with 45 bases framed from the first base. According to the germline V gene (reference sequence), CDR1 reads MNHEY and CDR2 reads SMNVEV. The germline V and J ends show losses of 7 bases and 2 bases respectively, and no gene match explains 8 bases of the junction. All donors were healthy Caucasians. The twin cohort consisted of three pairs of female monozygotic twins, all aged about 18 to 29 years. Peripheral blood mononuclear cells were used as the source from which RNA for TCR libraries was isolated. Library generation was performed with 5' RACE. TCRdb shows the sequencer as Illumina HiSeq 2000. A universal primer binding site was introduced by template switching, and a unique molecular identifier was present in the final cDNA, enabling accurate counting of TCR cDNA molecules. Specific primers in the conserved constant-segment region were used to synthesize first-strand cDNA for TCR alpha and beta chains. To control for contamination, each cDNA library was double barcoded with a SMART-Mk sample barcode plus Illumina barcodes. TruSeq adapter sequences, together with Illumina sample barcodes, were added in two successive PCR steps. The Illumina HiSeq platform was used with custom primers to sequence TCR alpha and beta cDNA libraries. In the original analysis: Unique molecular identifiers were extracted from raw reads with MiGEC, and CDR3 positions were determined with MiXCR. Recombination models were inferred per individual with the repgenHMM and IGoR tools using an EM algorithm. The analysis of shared clonotypes was done with the tcR package in R, with sharing normalized by the product of cloneset sizes. To study raw recombination free of thymic and clonal selection effects, out-of-frame nonproductive sequences were analyzed. In TCRdb, the public reads were trimmed at Q25 with fastp and aligned with MiXCR, with productive beta chains retained. Here each entry gathers all rows of one CDR3 protein and keeps the most common genes and DNA. None of the V and J calls come from the authors' own analysis; TCRdb made them. This sample comprises approximately 630,000 distinct CDR3 sequences, under 8.5% of them detected only once. The ten biggest clones cover roughly 1.6% of the sample.

This sample also belongs to another study, concerning yellow fever vaccine responses in identical twins. That second report states: According to the authors, in identical twins the way T cells responded to vaccination appeared partly convergent and partly personalized. Focusing on identical twins, the study followed the T cell clones that responded to the vaccine, and did so with precision.

This sequence uses TRBV27 and TRBJ2-1; 7 central nucleotides agree with TRBD1. The sample taken for sequencing was PBMCs. This clonotype was obtained from a woman younger than 35 in good health. The sequenced DNA is TGTGCCAGCACCCTTGACAGGGATGCCTACAATGAGCAGTTCTTC. This yields the protein CASTLDRDAYNEQFF.